Listed below are T cell receptor beta chains from one sample, sequenced in a study of prognosis after radiotherapy for stage I lung cancer. TCRdb ran MiXCR on the multiplex PCR reads and lists one entry per CDR3 protein. Among 14,000 or so distinct CDR3 sequences listed, 37% were seen once. This sample comprised PBMCs, obtained before or after stereotactic body radiation therapy (not recorded which). The receptors were sampled from a donor aged 50 or older with non-small cell lung cancer. CDR3s leave out the opening cysteine and the closing phenylalanine or tryptophan. Fields, in order: V gene, J gene, clone size, CDR3 protein. Size tells how often a clone was seen (once, few, many) or the class of an expanded clone, and some rows leave it out.

TRBV28,TRBJ2-2,many,ASSLMVRYTNTGELF
TRBV11-2,TRBJ1-1,many,ASTRVSGGLTEAF
TRBV27,TRBJ2-2,many,ASRTGRATGELF
TRBV28,TRBJ1-1,.,ASSLLTGTPEAF
TRBV28,TRBJ1-5,many,ASSPISVTPGSQPQH
TRBV20-1,TRBJ2-1,.,SADAPAGGLDEQF
TRBV7-9,TRBJ1-1,many,ASSLDQNGDTEAS
TRBV5-4,TRBJ2-1,many,ASSLGARAPYNEQF
TRBV3-1,TRBJ1-1,.,ASSPTRGRHTEAF
TRBV2,TRBJ1-3,many,ASSEKPGRGSGNTIY
TRBV6-5,TRBJ2-5,many,ASSSRTSGRRQTQY
TRBV7-3,TRBJ1-6,.,ASSSRVGDSPLH
TRBV30,TRBJ1-6,.,AWDGQGDSPLH
TRBV6-1,TRBJ2-1,medium-sized,ASSGRGLLSPTEQF
TRBV6-9,TRBJ1-1,medium-sized,ASSYRSAGNTEAF
TRBV6-2/TRBV6-3,TRBJ2-3,.,ASNIGGSASTDTQY
TRBV7-9,TRBJ2-5,many,ASSLGPGETQY
TRBV4-1,TRBJ2-7,many,ASSQGPAGPYEQY
TRBV20-1,TRBJ2-1,many,SARDEMDLRGEQF
TRBV28,TRBJ1-2,.,ESSFRRLGGYT
TRBV29-1,TRBJ1-1,many,SVLKTTGVTEAF
TRBV7-8,TRBJ2-3,.,ASRPYRGIRSTDTQY
TRBV5-5,TRBJ1-1,many,ASSLVGNRNTEAF
TRBV18,TRBJ2-7,many,ASSPAYEQY
TRBV5-5,TRBJ2-3,.,ASSLTGGSDTKY
TRBV7-2,TRBJ1-6,many,ASSLNSPLH
TRBV20-1,TRBJ2-2,many,SATPRGGELF
TRBV6-1,TRBJ2-3,.,ASSEGQGRVTQY
TRBV19,TRBJ1-5,.,ASSTGEQPQH
TRBV6-9,TRBJ2-1,.,ASSYVGLYEQF
TRBV14,TRBJ2-5,many,ASSQVDGGSETQY
TRBV20-1,TRBJ2-7,.,SASGATYEQY
TRBV20-1,TRBJ2-7,medium-sized,SASQSGRHEQY
TRBV3-1,TRBJ1-2,.,ASSLRGGENYGYT
TRBV19,TRBJ1-2,many,ASSNGQGFRYGYT
TRBV28,TRBJ2-1,medium-sized,ASSPLEDSYNEQF
TRBV28,TRBJ1-5,.,ASSHPGRAIFYRPQH
TRBV7-2,TRBJ1-3,.,ASSFLTAANTIY
TRBV15,TRBJ2-3,.,ATREGVTDTDRQY
TRBV6-2/TRBV6-3,TRBJ1-2,.,ASSDFSVRGFYGYT
TRBV28,TRBJ2-7,.,ASIPTTGTGGYDQY
TRBV6-4,TRBJ2-7,medium-sized,ASSYGGSDSYEQY
TRBV6-1,TRBJ2-7,few,ASRSYEQY